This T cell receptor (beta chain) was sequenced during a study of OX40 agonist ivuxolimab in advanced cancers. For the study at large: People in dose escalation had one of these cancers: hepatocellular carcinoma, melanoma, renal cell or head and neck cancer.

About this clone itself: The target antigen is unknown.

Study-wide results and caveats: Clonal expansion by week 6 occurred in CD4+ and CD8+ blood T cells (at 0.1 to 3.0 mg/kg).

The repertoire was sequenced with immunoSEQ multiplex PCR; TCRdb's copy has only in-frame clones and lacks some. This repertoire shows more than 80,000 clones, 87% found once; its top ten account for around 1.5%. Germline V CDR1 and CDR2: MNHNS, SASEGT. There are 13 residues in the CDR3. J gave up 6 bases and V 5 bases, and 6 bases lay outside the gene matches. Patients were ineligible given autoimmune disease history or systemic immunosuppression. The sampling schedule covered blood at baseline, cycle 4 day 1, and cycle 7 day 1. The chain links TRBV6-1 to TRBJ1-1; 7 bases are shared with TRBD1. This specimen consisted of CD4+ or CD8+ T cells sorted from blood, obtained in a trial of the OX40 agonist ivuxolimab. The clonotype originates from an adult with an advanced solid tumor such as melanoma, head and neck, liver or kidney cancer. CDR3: CASSIQGRPEAFF. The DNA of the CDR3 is TGTGCCAGCAGTATACAGGGGAGGCCTGAAGCTTTCTTT.